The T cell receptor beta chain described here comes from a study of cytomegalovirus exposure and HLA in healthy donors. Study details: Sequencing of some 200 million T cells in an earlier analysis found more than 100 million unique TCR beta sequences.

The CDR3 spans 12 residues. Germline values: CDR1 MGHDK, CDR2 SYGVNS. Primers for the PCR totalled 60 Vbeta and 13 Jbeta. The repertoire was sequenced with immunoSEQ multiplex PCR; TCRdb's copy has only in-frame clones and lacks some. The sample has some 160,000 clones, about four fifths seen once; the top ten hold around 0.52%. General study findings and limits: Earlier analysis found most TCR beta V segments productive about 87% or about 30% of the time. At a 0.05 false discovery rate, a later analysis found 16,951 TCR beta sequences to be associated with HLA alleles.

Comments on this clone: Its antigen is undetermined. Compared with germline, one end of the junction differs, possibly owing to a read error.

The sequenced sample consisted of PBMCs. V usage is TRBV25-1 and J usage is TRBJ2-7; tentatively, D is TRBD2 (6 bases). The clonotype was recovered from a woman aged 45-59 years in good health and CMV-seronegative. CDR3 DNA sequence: TGTGCCAGCAGTAGGAGGGGCTACAAGCAGTACTTC. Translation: CASSRRGYKQYF.